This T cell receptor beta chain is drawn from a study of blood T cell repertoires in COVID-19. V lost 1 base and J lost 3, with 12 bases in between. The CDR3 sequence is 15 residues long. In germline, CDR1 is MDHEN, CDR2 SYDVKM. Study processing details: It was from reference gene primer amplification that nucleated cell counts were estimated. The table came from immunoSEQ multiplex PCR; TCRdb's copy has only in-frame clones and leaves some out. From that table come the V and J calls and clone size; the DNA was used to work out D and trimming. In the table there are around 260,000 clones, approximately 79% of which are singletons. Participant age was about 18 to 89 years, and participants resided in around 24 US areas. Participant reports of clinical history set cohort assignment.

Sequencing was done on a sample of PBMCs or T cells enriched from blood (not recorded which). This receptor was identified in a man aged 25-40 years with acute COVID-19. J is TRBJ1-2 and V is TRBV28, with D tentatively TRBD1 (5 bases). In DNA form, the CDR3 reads TGTGCCAGCAGTTTATCTGGGGCCTGGGACTATGGCTACACCTTC. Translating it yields CASSLSGAWDYGYTF.